What follows are 19 T cell receptor beta chains derived from one specimen sequenced in a study of blood T cell repertoires in COVID-19. Generated by immunoSEQ multiplex PCR, the TCRdb table keeps only in-frame clones and is missing some. Of tens of thousands of clones listed, roughly 77% are singletons. Sequencing was carried out using peripheral blood. The receptors shown here come from a human donor in a cohort sampled during active COVID-19.

The chain joins TRBV20-1 to TRBJ1-2, with TRBD1 as a possible D gene (5 bases). V was pared by 3 bases and J by 3 bases, with 11 bases between. The CDR3 has 13 amino acids. Germline CDR1 is DFQATT and CDR2 is SNEGSKA (reference sequence). The CDR3 reads CSASTGSDYGYTF. CDR3 nucleotides: TGCAGTGCTAGTACAGGAAGCGACTATGGCTACACCTTC.

The chain combines TRBV9 with TRBJ1-6; TRBD1 is a possible D gene (5 bases). The CDR3 is made up of 16 amino acids. Deletions cut 3 bases from V and 10 bases from J, with 20 bases between. The germline CDR1 and CDR2 sequences are SGDLS and YYNGEE. CDR3 sequence (DNA): TGTGCCAGCAGCGGCGGGGTCGGGACCGTAGGGTCACCCCTCCACTTT. This translates into CASSGGVGTVGSPLHF.

This chain connects TRBV7-2 to TRBJ2-7, with 7 nucleotides matching TRBD2. In germline, CDR1 is SGHTA, CDR2 FQGNSA. CDR3 length equals 14 residues. V dropped 3 bases and J dropped 1; count of bases not matched to a gene: 3. CDR3 region: CASSLDSGSYEQYF. Written as DNA, the CDR3 is TGTGCCAGCAGCTTGGATAGCGGGTCCTACGAGCAGTACTTC.

The J gene is TRBJ2-5, the V gene TRBV5-1; 12 nucleotides match TRBD1. Trimming removed 4 bases from V and 3 bases from J; junction bases left unmatched: 4. Germline V CDR1 and CDR2: SGHRS, YFSETQ. The CDR3 totals 15 residues. CDR3 nucleotide sequence: TGCGCCAGCAGCCGGGGGACAGGGGGCGAAGAGACCCAGTACTTC. Translating gives CASSRGTGGEETQYF.

The J gene is TRBJ2-7, the V gene TRBV5-4, with D tentatively TRBD2 (5 bases). The V end was cut by 0 bases, the J end by 3 bases, with 7 bases between. Germline lookup yields CDR1 SGHNT and CDR2 YYREEE (reference sequence). The CDR3 totals 13 residues. CDR3 in DNA: TGTGCCAGCAGCTTGGCTGGGAGCTACGAGCAGTACTTC. Translation: CASSLAGSYEQYF.

The genes are TRBV7-9 and TRBJ1-2; D remains unclear. Germline CDR1 SEHNR, CDR2 FQNEAQ (reference sequence). Trimming removed 5 bases at V and 4 bases at J, with 8 bases between. The CDR3 contains 12 residues. The CDR3 region is CASSPTSYGYTF. CDR3 coding DNA: TGTGCCAGCAGCCCCACCAGCTATGGCTACACCTTC. The whole variable domain, remainder taken from reference TRBV7-9 and TRBJ1-2, is DTGVSQNPRHKITKRGQNVTFRCDPISEHNRLYWYRQTLGQGPEFLTYFQNEAQLEKSRLLSDRFSAERPKGSFSTLEIQRTEQGDSAMYLCASSPTSYGYTFGSGTRLTVV.

This clone was recorded only once. The chain has TRBV4-3 and TRBJ2-1; perhaps TRBD2 as D (5 bases). The CDR3 has 15 residues. V gave up 1 base and J gave up 8 bases, with 15 bases separating them. Germline CDR1 is LGHNA and CDR2 is YSLEER. The CDR3 nucleotides read TGCGCCAGCAGCCAAGCCCCGAAGCGGACGGATGAGCAGTTCTTC. It specifies CASSQAPKRTDEQFF.

The chain is built from TRBV6-2 or TRBV6-3 and TRBJ2-3, with TRBD1 identical over 10 bases. V shed 4 bases and J 6 bases; nucleotides not matched to a gene: 10. This CDR3 is built from 16 residues. CDR1 and CDR2 (germline): MNHEY, SVGEGT. The CDR3 is CASSSFRDRGSDTQYF. CDR3 in DNA: TGTGCCAGCAGTTCCTTCCGGGACAGGGGTAGCGATACGCAGTATTTT.

The CDR3 sequence is CASSLATGGELFF. The CDR3 coding sequence is TGCGCCAGCAGCTTGGCCACGGGCGGGGAGCTGTTTTTT. V gene TRBV5-1 combines with J gene TRBJ2-2; D remains unclear. The germline V gene encodes CDR1 SGHRS and CDR2 YFSETQ. This CDR3 has 13 residues. Deletions cut 0 bases from V and 7 bases from J, with 7 bases between.

The chain recombines TRBV9 with TRBJ2-5; 8 bases fit TRBD1. Trimming took 2 bases from V and 4 from J; bases not matched to a gene: 4. Germline values: CDR1 SGDLS, CDR2 YYNGEE. This CDR3 contains 14 residues. The CDR3 region is CASSVSGQVETQYF. The DNA of the CDR3 is TGTGCCAGCAGCGTTTCGGGACAGGTAGAGACCCAGTACTTC. Using reference TRBV9 and TRBJ2-5 for the parts outside the CDR3, the full variable domain is DSGVTQTPKHLITATGQRVTLRCSPRSGDLSVYWYQQSLDQGLQFLIQYYNGEERAKGNILERFSAQQFPDLHSELNLSSLELGDSALYFCASSVSGQVETQYFGPGTRLLVL.

CDR3 coding DNA: TGTGCCAGCCGAGCGGGAGGCCTTTACAATGAGCAGTTCTTC. This codes for CASRAGGLYNEQFF. The chain carries TRBV27 and TRBJ2-1; 9 bases align to TRBD2. There are 14 residues in the CDR3. The V gene's germline CDR1 is MNHEY and CDR2 SMNVEV (reference sequence). Trimming cost V 8 bases and J 4 bases; bases outside gene matches: 6.

V usage is TRBV28 and J usage is TRBJ1-5, with TRBD1 matching 12 bases. Germline trimming cut 3 bases from V and 0 bases from J; bases unmatched to any gene: 24. This CDR3 is built from 24 residues. In germline, CDR1 is MDHEN, CDR2 SYDVKM. The CDR3 DNA reads as TGTGCCAGCAGTTTTCCTTCACCGGGACAGGGGGCCGCCGTTCTAACCTCTAGCAATCAGCCCCAGCATTTT. It encodes CASSFPSPGQGAAVLTSSNQPQHF.

This rearrangement joins TRBV6-2 or TRBV6-3 to TRBJ2-1; TRBD2 aligns across 15 bases. This CDR3 spans 17 amino acids. Germline CDR1 is MNHEY and CDR2 is SVGEGT. Trimming removed 2 bases from V and 7 bases from J; junction bases left unmatched: 6. DNA of the CDR3: TGTGCCAGCAGTTACCGGATCGGACTAGCGGGAGGGAATGAGCAGTTCTTC. Encoded protein: CASSYRIGLAGGNEQFF.

The chain links TRBV13 to TRBJ2-3, with TRBD2 matching 11 bases. The CDR3 has 16 amino acids. V lost 5 bases to trimming and J lost 0 bases; unmatched junction nucleotides: 4. Germline V CDR1 and CDR2: PRHDT, FYEKMQ (reference sequence). Here the CDR3 DNA reads TGTGCCAGCAGCGTCAGACTAGCGGGAAGCACAGATACGCAGTATTTT. This translates into CASSVRLAGSTDTQYF.

The chain combines TRBV7-8 with TRBJ2-3; 8 nucleotides agree with TRBD2. With 1 base clipped from V and 2 bases from J, the junction kept 2 bases outside the gene matches. CDR1 is SGHVS and CDR2 is FQNEAQ in the germline V gene. This CDR3 is built from 15 residues. Written as DNA, the CDR3 is TGTGCCAGCAGCTTAGTAGCGGGACCCACAGATACGCAGTATTTT. It codes for CASSLVAGPTDTQYF.

V and J are TRBV24-1 and TRBJ2-3; D is uncertain. The ends were cut back, 10 bases at V and 0 bases at J, with 10 bases in the middle. This CDR3 has 13 residues. Germline values: CDR1 KGHDR, CDR2 SFDVKD. The CDR3 bases are TGTGCCACGAGAGAACCTAGCACAGATACGCAGTATTTT. Its protein product is CATREPSTDTQYF.

The chain recombines TRBV18 with TRBJ1-4; the D is unclear. Germline CDR1 reads KGHSH; CDR2 reads LQKENI. Trimming stripped 4 bases from V and 8 bases from J, with 11 bases between. The CDR3 is 13 residues long. The CDR3 reads CASSLRTEEKLFF. The DNA of the CDR3 is TGTGCCAGCTCACTTCGAACGGAGGAAAAACTGTTTTTT.

The gene calls are TRBV7-9 and TRBJ2-3; D is perhaps TRBD2 (5 bases). CDR1 is SEHNR, CDR2 FQNEAQ, per germline (reference sequence). The V and J ends lost 1 base and 2 bases respectively, with 13 bases between them. The CDR3 is 16 residues long. In DNA form, the CDR3 reads TGTGCCAGCAGCTTAGACCTAGCCCTTGTCACAGATACGCAGTATTTT. Encoded protein: CASSLDLALVTDTQYF.

This sequence joins TRBV4-1 and TRBJ1-1, with a weak D call TRBD1 (6 bases). This CDR3 is built from 15 residues. Germline CDR1 MGHRA, CDR2 YSYEKL. V was shortened by 6 bases and J by 0 bases, with 14 bases between the two germline ends. The CDR3 nucleotides read TGCGCCAGCAGAGAAGGGGGAAGAATGAACACTGAAGCTTTCTTT. Its protein is CASREGGRMNTEAFF.